The entry below describes one T cell receptor (beta chain). Its target is not known. The table came from immunoSEQ multiplex PCR; TCRdb's copy has only in-frame clones and leaves some out. Of more than 50,000 clones in the sample, 60% to 80% are singletons; the top ten hold 2.9%. This sample is drawn from a study of radiotherapy plus CTLA-4 blockade in lung cancer. Study-level points and caveats: Early shifts in blood T cell clones, with interferon-beta, reportedly predicted response best. In blood, TCR clones derived from the tumor expanded after radiotherapy plus ipilimumab.

The CDR3 length is 13 residues. Germline V CDR1 and CDR2: MDHEN, SYDVKM. The V gene lost 11 bases and the J gene lost 3 bases, with 14 bases spanning the gap. This receptor was taken from a human donor with non-small cell lung cancer who had a complete response to radiotherapy plus ipilimumab. The sequenced sample was peripheral blood, obtained from a patient treated with radiotherapy plus ipilimumab. V usage is TRBV28 and J usage is TRBJ1-5, with D perhaps TRBD1 (6 bases). The chain's CDR3 is CADSRGYNQPQHF. The DNA for the CDR3 is TGTGCCGATAGCAGGGGCTACAATCAGCCCCAGCATTTT. Drawing the rest from reference TRBV28 and TRBJ1-5, the complete variable domain is DVKVTQSSRYLVKRTGEKVFLECVQDMDHENMFWYRQDPGLGLRLIYFSYDVKMKEKGDIPEGYSVSREKKERFSLILESASTNQTSMYLCADSRGYNQPQHFGDGTRLSIL.